These T cell receptor beta chains were read from a single sample in a study of T cell responses to AZD1222 COVID-19 vaccine. Repertoires were generated with immunoSEQ multiplex PCR, while TCRdb's copy carries only in-frame clones and drops some. The sample carries 150,000 to 200,000 clones, approximately 92% recorded once. The specimen comprised peripheral blood, sampled on day 0 of AZD1222 vaccination. The receptors derive from an adult in good health. The CDR3 runs from the conserved cysteine through the conserved F or W. Some rows have no size entry. The others give once, few or many, or a class for an expanded clone.

v_call: TRBV6-4; clone_size: -; cdr3_aa: CASSDSTGANTEAFF
v_call: TRBV20-1; clone_size: -; cdr3_aa: CSASTGNTIYF
v_call: TRBV15; clone_size: -; cdr3_aa: CATSRDTTESYEQYF
v_call: TRBV20-1; clone_size: -; cdr3_aa: CSASSRTWEQFF
v_call: TRBV25-1; clone_size: -; cdr3_aa: CASSVAGTGELFF
v_call: TRBV30; clone_size: once; cdr3_aa: CAWSVLSGRADEQFF
v_call: TRBV19; clone_size: -; cdr3_aa: CASSIIKDSNQPQHF
v_call: TRBV27; clone_size: -; cdr3_aa: CASTGVAGELFF
v_call: TRBV4-3; clone_size: -; cdr3_aa: CASSHQDLEETGELFF
v_call: TRBV7-2; clone_size: -; cdr3_aa: CASSSGSRVGPVYGYTF
v_call: TRBV7-6; clone_size: -; cdr3_aa: CASSLGRNQPQHF
v_call: TRBV3-1/TRBV3-2; clone_size: -; cdr3_aa: CASSRTTGMNTEAFF
v_call: TRBV5-5; clone_size: once; cdr3_aa: CASSSVLRAPYNEQFF
v_call: TRBV18; clone_size: -; cdr3_aa: CASSPSGTGVADTQYF
v_call: TRBV7-2; clone_size: once; cdr3_aa: CASSHGLAGNTGELFF
v_call: TRBV27; clone_size: -; cdr3_aa: CASSPWGPSNHEQFF
v_call: TRBV7-9; clone_size: -; cdr3_aa: CASSLSYSTNEKLFF
v_call: TRBV27; clone_size: -; cdr3_aa: CASSLAWPGSAGTEAFF
v_call: TRBV29-1; clone_size: -; cdr3_aa: CSVVDQTTFF
v_call: TRBV19; clone_size: -; cdr3_aa: CASSTTQGRADTQYF
v_call: TRBV14; clone_size: -; cdr3_aa: CASSQDRGTAPYGYTF
v_call: TRBV19; clone_size: once; cdr3_aa: CASSIEGLYGYTF
v_call: TRBV5-1; clone_size: -; cdr3_aa: CASSGGTGSGNTIYF
v_call: TRBV7-3; clone_size: -; cdr3_aa: CASSPTEVGELFF
v_call: TRBV7-2; clone_size: -; cdr3_aa: CASSLHPPNNEQFF
v_call: TRBV5-6; clone_size: few; cdr3_aa: CASSPIPGQGKNTIYF
v_call: TRBV4-2; clone_size: -; cdr3_aa: CASSQNRVGTNEKLFF
v_call: TRBV19; clone_size: -; cdr3_aa: CASGTGSETQYF
v_call: TRBV5-4; clone_size: -; cdr3_aa: CASSLGGSSYNSPLHF
v_call: TRBV7-8; clone_size: medium-sized; cdr3_aa: CASSLGVAQEAFF
v_call: TRBV19; clone_size: -; cdr3_aa: CASTSSRGTNQPQHF
v_call: TRBV25-1; clone_size: -; cdr3_aa: CASSESGSAGYGYTF
v_call: TRBV27; clone_size: -; cdr3_aa: CASSSTRDSNTGELFF
v_call: TRBV4-1; clone_size: -; cdr3_aa: CASRQGETGELFF
v_call: TRBV7-3; clone_size: -; cdr3_aa: CASSLSGARDSPLHF
v_call: TRBV5-4; clone_size: -; cdr3_aa: CASSFTGQANQPQHF
v_call: TRBV6-1; clone_size: few; cdr3_aa: CASSEEGTSGYEQYF
v_call: TRBV7-6; clone_size: -; cdr3_aa: CASSPYSTDTQYF
v_call: TRBV6-1; clone_size: once; cdr3_aa: CASSDDGTYNEQFF
v_call: TRBV27; clone_size: -; cdr3_aa: CASSADRGRGAEAFF
v_call: TRBV6-2/TRBV6-3; clone_size: -; cdr3_aa: CASSYRPQNTGELFF
v_call: TRBV4-2; clone_size: -; cdr3_aa: CASSQGSTATGELFF
v_call: TRBV5-4; clone_size: -; cdr3_aa: CASSWGVDTQYF